Detailed here is one T cell receptor (beta chain). The data are from a study of blood T cell repertoires in COVID-19. As for the study in general: Some COVID-19 samples were acute and others convalescent; all came from the United States, Italy and Spain. T cells, B-cell-depleted T cells, or PBMCs supplied cDNA or gDNA.

The CDR3 sequence is 18 residues long. J lost 1 base, V lost 4 bases, and 9 bases had no gene match. From germline, CDR1 is SGDLS and CDR2 YYNGEE. Enrolment of Seattle patients took place during active infection, and they were followed longitudinally. In the original analysis: By means of reference gene primer amplification, nucleated cell counts were estimated. The assay was immunoSEQ multiplex PCR, and TCRdb's table has in-frame clones only and misses some. That table furnishes V, J and clone size, whereas the DNA furnished D and trimming. The sample yields roughly 70,000 clones, approximately 73% seen once.

This TCR was recovered from a man aged 60 to 75 with COVID-19, enrolled during active disease. Material: peripheral blood. The chain joins TRBV9 to TRBJ2-2, with 11 nucleotides matching TRBD2. The CDR3 sequence: CASSPRRTSGLNTGELFF. The CDR3 coding sequence is TGTGCCAGCAGCCCCCGTAGGACTAGCGGGCTGAACACCGGGGAGCTGTTTTTT.